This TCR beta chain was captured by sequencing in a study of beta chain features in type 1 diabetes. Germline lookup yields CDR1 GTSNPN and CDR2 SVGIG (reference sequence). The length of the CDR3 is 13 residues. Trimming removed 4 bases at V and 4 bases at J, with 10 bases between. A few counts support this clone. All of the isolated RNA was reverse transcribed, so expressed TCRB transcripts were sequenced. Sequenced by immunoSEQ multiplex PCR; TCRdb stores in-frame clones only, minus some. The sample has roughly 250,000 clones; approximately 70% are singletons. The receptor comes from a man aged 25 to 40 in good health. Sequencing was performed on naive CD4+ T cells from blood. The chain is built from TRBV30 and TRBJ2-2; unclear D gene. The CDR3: CAWIPVVTGELFF. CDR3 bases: TGTGCCTGGATCCCCGTTGTCACCGGGGAGCTGTTTTTT.